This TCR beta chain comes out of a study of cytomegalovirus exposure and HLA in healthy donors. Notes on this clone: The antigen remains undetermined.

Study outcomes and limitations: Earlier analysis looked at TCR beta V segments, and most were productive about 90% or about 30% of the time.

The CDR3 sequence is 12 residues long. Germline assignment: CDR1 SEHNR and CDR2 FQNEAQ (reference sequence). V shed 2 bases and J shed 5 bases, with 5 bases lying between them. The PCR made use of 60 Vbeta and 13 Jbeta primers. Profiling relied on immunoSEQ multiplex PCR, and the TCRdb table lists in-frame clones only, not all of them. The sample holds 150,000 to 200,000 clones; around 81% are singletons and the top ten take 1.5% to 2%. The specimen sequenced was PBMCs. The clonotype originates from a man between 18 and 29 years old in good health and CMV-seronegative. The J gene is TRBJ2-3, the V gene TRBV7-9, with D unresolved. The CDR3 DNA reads TGTGCCAGCAGCTTATCCGGAGATACGCAGTATTTT. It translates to CASSLSGDTQYF.